These 11 T cell receptor beta chains share one sample of origin, sequenced in a study of T-cell memory formation after mild COVID-19. MiXCR was run by TCRdb on the 5' RACE reads, yielding one entry per CDR3 protein. The sample lists some 300,000 distinct CDR3 sequences, less than 25% seen once, with under 25% in the top ten. Sequencing was carried out using PBMCs or a T cell subset sorted from them (not recorded which). The receptor source for this set is a man between 18 and 29 years old who had mild COVID-19 (a few samples of this study predate the infection). Cell type and time point are not known.

The chain uses TRBV5-1 and TRBJ2-2; tentative D call: TRBD1 (6 bases). V was clipped by 2 bases and J by 6 bases, with 17 bases between them. Germline V gene lookup returns CDR1 SGHRS and CDR2 YFSETQ. The CDR3 totals 16 residues. The CDR3 nucleotides read TGCGCCAGCAGCTTTGACAGAGGGGGTAACTCCGGGGAGCTGTTTTTT. Translated, it gives CASSFDRGGNSGELFF.

The chain has TRBV6-5 and TRBJ2-7, with D possibly TRBD1 on 6 matching bases. The CDR3 contains 15 residues. CDR1 and CDR2 from the germline V gene are MNHEY and SVGAGI. Trimming removed 0 bases at V and 3 bases at J, with 12 bases between. The CDR3 protein is CASSYSGQLYYEQYF. In DNA form, the CDR3 reads TGTGCCAGCAGTTACTCGGGACAACTCTACTACGAGCAGTACTTC.

This clonotype came up a few times. The genes are TRBV7-6 and TRBJ2-3; D is possibly TRBD2 (7 bases). The CDR3 loop spans 16 amino acids. Germline V gives CDR1 SGHVS, CDR2 FNYEAQ. The V end was cut by 4 bases, the J end by 9 bases, with 23 bases between. In DNA form, the CDR3 reads TGTGCCAGCAGCTCCCCCGGAGGGGGGGGGGCATTAACGCAGTATTTT. Translating it yields CASSSPGGGGALTQYF.

The chain recombines TRBV5-1 with TRBJ2-7, with D maybe TRBD2 (5 bases). CDR3 length equals 13 residues. Trimming cost V 3 bases and J 3 bases, with 10 bases left between them. Germline V lookup: CDR1 SGHRS, CDR2 YFSETQ. CDR3 in amino acids: CASSSSEDYEQYF. The CDR3 coding sequence is TGCGCCAGCAGCTCTTCGGAGGACTACGAGCAGTACTTC. Looking up the rest from reference TRBV5-1 and TRBJ2-7 gives the full variable domain: KAGVTQTPRYLIKTRGQQVTLSCSPISGHRSVSWYQQTPGQGLQFLFEYFSETQRNKGNFPGRFSGRQFSNSRSEMNVSTLELGDSALYLCASSSSEDYEQYFGPGTRLTVT.

A few counts support this clonotype. V gene TRBV7-9 combines with J gene TRBJ2-7; D gene unclear. This CDR3 spans 13 amino acids. Germline CDR1 reads SEHNR; CDR2 reads FQNEAQ (reference sequence). Between the trimmed V and J ends, which lost 5 bases and 5 bases, there was a span of 13 bases. CDR3: CASSGALGNEQYF. The CDR3 coding sequence is TGTGCCAGCAGCGGAGCTTTGGGGAACGAGCAGTACTTC.

This clonotype was seen only a few times. A junction boundary mismatches the germline segment, possibly from a read error. The chain links TRBV12-3 or TRBV12-4 to TRBJ2-7, with 12 bases aligning to TRBD2. CDR3 length equals 14 residues. The DNA of the CDR3 is TGTGCCAGCAGTCTAGCGGGGGGGCCTCGCGAGCAGTACTTC. As protein: CASSLAGGPREQYF.

This clonotype was seen only a few times. The J gene is TRBJ2-3, the V gene TRBV7-8; the match to TRBD2 covers 15 bases. This CDR3 spans 16 amino acids. The germline V gene has CDR1 SGHVS and CDR2 FQNEAQ. V shed 5 bases, J shed 5 bases, and the junction held 5 bases outside the gene matches. The CDR3 nucleotides read TGTGCCAGCAGCCCCGGACTAGCGGGGGGGCAAGATACGCAGTATTTT. Translating gives CASSPGLAGGQDTQYF. The variable domain in full, with the rest retrieved from reference TRBV7-8 and TRBJ2-3, is GAGVSQSPRYKVAKRGQDVALRCDPISGHVSLFWYQQALGQGPEFLTYFQNEAQLDKSGLPSDRFFAERPEGSVSTLKIQRTQQEDSAVYLCASSPGLAGGQDTQYFGPGTRLTVL.

The V call is TRBV7-9, the J call TRBJ1-1; 7 bases are shared with TRBD1. CDR3 size: 15 residues. V lost 5 bases and J lost 5; bases outside the gene matches: 11. From germline, CDR1 is SEHNR and CDR2 FQNEAQ (reference sequence). This chain's CDR3 is CASSPMAGGGTEAFF. CDR3 coding DNA: TGTGCCAGCAGCCCAATGGCAGGGGGAGGTACTGAAGCTTTCTTT.

This clonotype was counted a few times. J is TRBJ2-4 and V is TRBV7-2; 8 positions match TRBD2. V shed 5 bases and J 0 bases; nucleotides not matched to a gene: 15. CDR3 size: 19 residues. The germline gives CDR1 SGHTA, CDR2 FQGNSA. This chain's CDR3 is CASSPLGGGPDRAKNIQYF. The CDR3 DNA reads TGTGCCAGCAGCCCGCTTGGCGGGGGGCCCGACAGAGCCAAAAACATTCAGTACTTC. Combining the CDR3 with reference TRBV7-2 and TRBJ2-4 gives the whole variable domain GAGVSQSPSNKVTEKGKDVELRCDPISGHTALYWYRQSLGQGLEFLIYFQGNSAPDKSGLPSDRFSAERTGGSVSTLTIQRTQQEDSAVYLCASSPLGGGPDRAKNIQYFGAGTRLSVL.

This clonotype has just a few counts. The V call is TRBV12-3 or TRBV12-4, the J call TRBJ2-2; 11 bases align to TRBD2. V was pared by 10 bases and J by 3 bases, with 4 bases of the junction left unmatched. The CDR3 has 14 amino acids. CDR3 loop: CATGLAGYTGELFF. DNA of the CDR3: TGTGCCACCGGACTAGCGGGCTACACCGGGGAGCTGTTTTTT.

The rearrangement uses TRBV7-6 and TRBJ1-2; perhaps TRBD1 as D (5 bases). V shed 6 bases and J shed 2 bases, with 13 bases lying between them. Germline V gene sequence: CDR1 SGHVS, CDR2 FNYEAQ. The CDR3 contains 14 residues. CDR3 in DNA: TGTGCCAGCAGTCCAGACAGCGACAACTATGGCTACACCTTC. The encoded protein is CASSPDSDNYGYTF.